The T cell receptor (beta chain) under discussion was sequenced for a study of T cell repertoires in cytomegalovirus infection. In the study overall: Through public TCR beta signatures, both CMV infection and matching HLA type were indicated. Findings of the study overall: CMV-specific HLA-C-restricted TCR beta clonotypes dominated the ex vivo response. People with CMV and the relevant HLA were identified by cumulative public TCR beta family frequency.

MiXCR was run by TCRdb on the reads, yielding one entry per CDR3 protein. The sample lists 250,000 to 300,000 distinct CDR3 sequences; roughly an eighth were seen once. Trimming cost V 2 bases and J 4 bases; bases outside gene matches: 4. The CDR3 is made up of 14 amino acids. Germline V gene data show CDR1 as SGHTA and CDR2 as FQGNSA. Concerning this clonotype itself: No antigen is known for it.

What was sequenced was PBMCs. This receptor was taken from a human donor in good health (CMV status not recorded). Some clones in this sample may be carry-over from other donors' samples. The gene calls are TRBV7-2 and TRBJ2-5, with TRBD1 matching over 7 bases. In nucleotides, the CDR3 is TGTGCCAGCAGCTTAAACCGACAGGGAGAGACCCAGTACTTC. It is translated as CASSLNRQGETQYF.